This T cell receptor (beta chain) appears in the sequencing data of a study of blood T cell repertoires in COVID-19. Study information: T cells, B-cell-depleted T cells, or PBMCs supplied cDNA or gDNA.

The germline V gene encodes CDR1 SGHVS and CDR2 FQNEAQ. The CDR3 runs to 13 residues. The V end lost 5 bases, the J end lost 8 bases, and 15 bases lay between the germline ends. In the source study's methods: By means of reference gene primer amplification, nucleated cell counts were estimated. The method was immunoSEQ multiplex PCR; TCRdb's version includes in-frame clones alone and lacks a portion of them. V and J calls and clone size are given by that table; D and trimming were obtained from the DNA. Found here are fewer than 250,000 clones, approximately 85% of them singletons; the top ten hold around 0.98%.

Sequencing was done on a sample of peripheral blood. The chain couples TRBV7-8 to TRBJ1-2; weak D call: TRBD1 (6 bases). This sequence originates from a man aged 35 to 55 with acute or convalescent COVID-19. The CDR3 spells CASSPSQGLGYTF. CDR3 bases: TGTGCCAGCAGCCCATCACAGGGATTGGGCTACACCTTC.